This TCR beta chain was found in a study of T cells expressing NK-cell markers (dated by TCRdb to 2018 to 2020). At the level of the whole study: TCR beta-chain repertoires were profiled in sorted CD3+CD56+NKG2C+, CD3+CD56+NKG2C- and CD3+CD56-NKG2C+ T-cell subsets from eight donors. Among the eight sequenced donors, only one was HCMV-seronegative, while the other seven were HCMV-seropositive. The eight sequenced donors were randomly selected healthy volunteers, three men and five women. Libraries were sequenced as 2 x 150 bp reads on Illumina HiSeq 2000/2500, MiSeq or NextSeq. Study-wide findings and limitations: Those dominant clonotypes were again the most abundant among CD3+CD56-NKG2C+ cells in a few donors, at 28.3-60.1%. Whether the expanded NKG2C-expressing T cell clones were specific for HCMV antigens remained unclear. In five to seven donors, the dominant CD3+CD56+NKG2C+ clonotypes were found to rank among the top 10 CD8+ clonotypes and to make up about 1.0-7.5% of CD8+ T cells.

HCMV-specific IgG was detected in serum with a commercial ELISA kit to determine HCMV serostatus. Peripheral blood mononuclear cells were isolated from blood by Ficoll density gradient centrifugation. From the cysteine through the phenylalanine, the CDR3 covers 16 amino acids. DNA was not recorded. CDR1 and CDR2, per the germline V gene (reference sequence), are SGHKS and YYEKEE. A remark on this clonotype: It lacks a known antigen.

The listed sequencing device is Illumina HiSeq 2000. TCR beta cDNA libraries were made by 5'RACE template switching that added a universal primer site and unique molecular identifiers. cDNA synthesis was primed from the TCR beta constant segment, followed by two successive PCR amplification steps. In the original analysis: MIGEC was used to demultiplex reads and group the reads by UMI, and MiTCR was used to assemble and quantify clonotypes. To exclude erroneous sequences, only TCR cDNA sequences supported by at least two reads were retained. The tcR package was used for downstream repertoire analysis, and clonotypes were matched between fractions using CDR3 nucleotide sequence together with V segment. VDJmatch was used to annotate antigen specificity against VDJdb, with one amino acid substitution in CDR3 allowed. TCRdb reprocessed the public reads and reports one entry per CDR3 protein sequence, without DNA. The V and J calls, along with clone size, are taken from TCRdb and not from the paper's own processing. The sample table gives under 600,000 distinct CDR3 sequences. The ten most abundant clones make up over 1.1% of the sample.

The sequencing input was blood T cells: a sorted CD56 or NKG2C T cell subset, CD4+ or CD8+ T cells, or bulk PBMC T cells (not recorded which). The sequence derives from a woman in her forties or fifties in good health. Donor details come from another sample of the same person, matched by shared clones. The V and J segments used are TRBV5-5 and TRBJ2-3; TCRdb outputs TRBD1, but without DNA this stays unchecked. The CDR3 protein sequence reads: CASSLRAGTSTDTQYF.